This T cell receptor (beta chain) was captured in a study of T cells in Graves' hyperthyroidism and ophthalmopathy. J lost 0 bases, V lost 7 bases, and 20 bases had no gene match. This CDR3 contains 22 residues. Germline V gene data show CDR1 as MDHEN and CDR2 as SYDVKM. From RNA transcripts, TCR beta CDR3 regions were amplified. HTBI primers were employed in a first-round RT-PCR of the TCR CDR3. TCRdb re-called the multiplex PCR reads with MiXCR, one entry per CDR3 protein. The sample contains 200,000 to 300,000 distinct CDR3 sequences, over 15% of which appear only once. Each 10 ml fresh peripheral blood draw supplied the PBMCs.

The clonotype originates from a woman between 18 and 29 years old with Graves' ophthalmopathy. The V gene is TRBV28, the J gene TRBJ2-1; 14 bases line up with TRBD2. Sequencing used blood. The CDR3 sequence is CASNPTVRTSGGPYSSYNEQFF. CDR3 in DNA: TGTGCCAGCAACCCAACGGTGAGGACTAGCGGGGGGCCCTATAGCTCCTACAATGAGCAGTTCTTC.